This T cell receptor beta chain derives from a study of OX40 agonist ivuxolimab in advanced cancers. At the level of the whole study: Ivuxolimab was an agonistic, fully human IgG2 monoclonal antibody directed against OX40 (CD134), a costimulatory receptor. A male proportion of 82.7% and a mean age of 60 years, ranging from 23 to 79, were recorded for the dose-escalation cohort. Of the 50 to 55 patients in dose escalation, around 19 had hepatocellular carcinoma, about 15 had melanoma, 9 had renal cell carcinoma and 9 had head and neck cancer. The paper covers the monotherapy dose-escalation part of the phase I ivuxolimab trial, which included N ≈ 54 patients. Patients were allowed to have had prior anti-PD-1, anti-PD-L1 or anti-CTLA-4 therapy, and roughly 40% of the dose-escalation patients had previously received checkpoint inhibitors. Intravenous ivuxolimab was administered to patients every 2 weeks at six dose levels: 0.01, 0.1, 0.3, 1.5, 3 and 10 mg/kg. Peripheral TCRbeta sequencing was intended to test whether TCR sequence diversity was altered and clonal T-cell expansion was caused by ivuxolimab. Partial responses occurred in three dose-escalation patients: two with cutaneous melanoma and one with hepatocellular carcinoma.

The trial excluded patients who had a history of autoimmune disease or who were on systemic immunosuppression. Peripheral blood for TCR sequencing was collected from all dose cohorts at baseline, on cycle 4 day 1, and on cycle 7 day 1. The samples were drawn from a first-in-human, open-label, multicenter phase I dose-escalation trial of ivuxolimab. Adults with locally advanced or metastatic melanoma, renal cell carcinoma, hepatocellular carcinoma or head and neck squamous cell carcinoma were enrolled in the trial. Before TCR sequencing, CD4+ and CD8+ T cells were separately sorted from peripheral blood. Genomic DNA was isolated from the sorted cells so that the TCRbeta CDR3 region could be sequenced. The immunoSEQ Assay was used for sequencing of TCRbeta CDR3 regions. Held by TCRdb, this immuneACCESS table contains in-frame sequences only and omits some clones. Under half of the omission traces to an unresolved V gene where checked; the cause of the rest is unknown. This sample has roughly 80,000 clones in its table, and roughly 85% of those were observed once. The biggest ten clones account for 0.61% of the sample.

About this clone itself: It lacks a known antigen. The record has no base qualities; no much larger clone is one base away.

Study-level results and caveats: Which antigens the clonally expanded peripheral T cells were specific for was not determined. Partial responders in the 0.1-3.0 mg/kg groups had among the lowest normalized peripheral clonal expansion, especially among CD8+ T cells. Low levels of normalized T-cell clonal expansion were also seen in some nonresponding patients. After ivuxolimab, expanded clones were on average more numerous among CD8+ T cells than among CD4+ T cells. At doses of 0.1 to 3.0 mg/kg, clonal expansion of both CD4+ and CD8+ T cells in blood was seen between baseline and week 6.

This specimen consisted of CD4+ or CD8+ T cells sorted from blood, obtained in a trial of the OX40 agonist ivuxolimab. The TCR was taken from an adult with an advanced solid tumor such as melanoma, head and neck, liver or kidney cancer.

The sequenced DNA: TGTGCCAGCAGTCATCAACAGAGTGGCTACACCTTC. Translated, this is CASSHQQSGYTF. This chain is built from TRBV6-6 and TRBJ1-2; the D gene cannot be resolved reliably. According to the germline V gene (reference sequence), CDR1 reads MNHNY and CDR2 reads SVGAGI. Deletion took 5 bases off V and 7 bases off J, with a span of 11 bases between the germline ends. Spanning cysteine to phenylalanine, the CDR3 consists of 12 amino acids. CDR3 DNA only is kept here, 36 bases in frame from base 1.